Following are 31 T cell receptor beta chains from one sample sequenced in a study of blood T cells in healthy people across ages. Using a J-beta primer mix together with a sample-barcoded 5' primer, a second PCR was run for 7 to 11 cycles. TCRdb reprocessed the 5' RACE reads with MiXCR, giving one entry per CDR3 protein. The sample carries around 1,500,000 distinct CDR3 sequences, roughly 28% recorded once. The sample comprised blood. These receptors all come from a woman aged 25 to 39 in good health.

The genes are TRBV28 and TRBJ2-7, with D perhaps matching TRBD2 (6 bases). Germline V gene data show CDR1 as MDHEN and CDR2 as SYDVKM. This CDR3 contains 15 residues. Trimming took off 7 bases at V and 7 bases at J, with 23 bases between the two ends. The CDR3: CASKWDSVLQGEQYF. In DNA form, the CDR3 reads TGTGCCAGCAAGTGGGACTCGGTACTCCAGGGAGAGCAGTACTTC.

This clonotype came up many times. This chain uses TRBV10-2 with TRBJ2-7, with 8 bases matching TRBD2. The CDR3 covers 15 residues. CDR1 is WSHSY, CDR2 SAAADI, per germline. V shed 8 bases and J 5 bases; nucleotides not matched to a gene: 14. The CDR3 is CASQGSGGGQNEQYF. The CDR3 DNA is TGCGCCAGCCAGGGAAGCGGGGGAGGGCAGAACGAGCAGTACTTC.

The rearrangement links TRBV18 to TRBJ2-1; 7 bases match TRBD2. Germline CDR1 and CDR2: KGHSH and LQKENI. This CDR3 spans 16 amino acids. The ends lost 3 bases at V and 8 bases at J; junction bases unmatched: 13. The CDR3 region is CASSPQRAGFNDEQFF. For the CDR3, the DNA is TGTGCCAGCTCACCCCAACGAGCGGGGTTTAACGATGAGCAGTTCTTC.

The chain employs TRBV24-1 and TRBJ2-2; no clear D. V lost 9 bases and J 5 bases, leaving 9 bases between the germline ends. Germline values: CDR1 KGHDR, CDR2 SFDVKD. This CDR3 comprises 12 residues. CDR3 DNA: TGTGCCACCGGGCAGCAGACCGGGGAGCTGTTTTTT. This translates into CATGQQTGELFF.

This clonotype was seen a handful of times. The V gene is TRBV5-1, the J gene TRBJ2-5; 14 nucleotides line up with TRBD2. The germline V gene has CDR1 SGHRS and CDR2 YFSETQ. V shed 4 bases and J 0 bases; nucleotides not matched to a gene: 8. The CDR3 length is 18 residues. The CDR3, as DNA: TGCGCCAGCAGCCACGGACTAGCGGGAGGTAACCACCAAGAGACCCAGTACTTC. Protein sequence: CASSHGLAGGNHQETQYF.

The chain is built from TRBV18 and TRBJ1-1, with 9 bases fitting TRBD1. The V gene end was trimmed by 3 bases and the J gene end by 0 bases; junction bases not matched to a gene: 11. Germline-derived CDR1 and CDR2 are KGHSH and LQKENI. The CDR3 extends over 18 amino acids. CDR3 loop: CASSPLASGQGLNTEAFF. The CDR3 DNA follows: TGTGCCAGCTCACCGTTAGCATCGGGACAGGGACTGAACACTGAAGCTTTCTTT. The full variable domain, its missing parts supplied by reference TRBV18 and TRBJ1-1, is NAGVMQNPRHLVRRRGQEARLRCSPMKGHSHVYWYRQLPEEGLKFMVYLQKENIIDESGMPKERFSAEFPKEGPSILRIQQVVRGDSAAYFCASSPLASGQGLNTEAFFGQGTRLTVV.

The chain employs TRBV5-1 and TRBJ1-1; D uncertain. Germline V CDR1 and CDR2: SGHRS, YFSETQ. With 3 bases removed from V and 0 bases from J, the gap between germline ends came to 15 bases. CDR3 length: 16 residues. The CDR3, as DNA: TGCGCCAGCAGCTCGACGGGCCACGCTATGAACACTGAAGCTTTCTTT. This encodes CASSSTGHAMNTEAFF.

This clonotype occurred many times. V gene TRBV20-1 combines with J gene TRBJ2-7; 10 positions match TRBD2. Germline assignment: CDR1 DFQATT and CDR2 SNEGSKA (reference sequence). CDR3 length equals 14 residues. Losses at the gene ends were 5 bases for V and 2 bases for J; bases not matched to a gene: 6. CDR3 residues: CSALNSGRTYEQYF. CDR3 in DNA: TGCAGTGCTCTAAATAGCGGGAGGACCTACGAGCAGTACTTC.

This clonotype has only a few counts. The rearrangement links TRBV4-1 to TRBJ2-7; possibly TRBD1 for D (6 bases). This CDR3 is 15 amino acids long. Germline V gene sequence: CDR1 MGHRA, CDR2 YSYEKL. V was pared by 0 bases and J by 4 bases, with 13 bases between. CDR3 DNA sequence: TGCGCCAGCAGCCAAGAACTTGGACAGCTTTACGAGCAGTACTTC. It encodes CASSQELGQLYEQYF.

This clonotype was counted a few times. The rearrangement links TRBV2 to TRBJ2-7; D is uncertain. This CDR3 contains 12 residues. V was shortened by 6 bases and J by 2 bases, with 8 bases between the two germline ends. Germline-derived CDR1 and CDR2 are SNHLY and FYNNEI. CDR3 coding DNA: TGTGCCAGCAGCGGAACTACCTACGAGCAGTACTTC. The encoded protein is CASSGTTYEQYF.

This clonotype came up many times. V gene TRBV20-1 combines with J gene TRBJ2-4; perhaps TRBD2 as D (7 bases). The CDR3 covers 13 residues. The ends were cut back, 3 bases at V and 6 bases at J, with 12 bases in the middle. Germline CDR1 reads DFQATT; CDR2 reads SNEGSKA (reference sequence). Here the CDR3 reads CSASRGGGNIQYF. The CDR3, as DNA: TGCAGTGCTAGCAGGGGAGGGGGAAACATTCAGTACTTC.

This clonotype appeared a few times. V gene TRBV6-5 combines with J gene TRBJ2-5; 7 bases are a match to TRBD2. The DNA end is more similar to TRBJ2-7, so the J call may be wrong. Germline CDR1 reads MNHEY; CDR2 reads SVGAGI. CDR3 size: 16 residues. DNA of the CDR3: TGTGCCAGCAGTTACTCATTAACTAGCGAGAAGTACGAGCAGTACTTC. Translated: CASSYSLTSEKYEQYF.

The chain joins TRBV27 to TRBJ2-7; 7 nucleotides align to TRBD2. Per the germline V gene, CDR1 is MNHEY and CDR2 is SMNVEV (reference sequence). CDR3 length: 11 residues. The CDR3 spells CIVGGPYEQYF. The DNA of the CDR3 is TGTATAGTGGGAGGGCCCTACGAGCAGTACTTC.

This clonotype was detected ten times or more. A junction boundary mismatches the germline segment, possibly from a read error. This chain joins TRBV20-1 and TRBJ2-7; 13 bases are shared with TRBD2. CDR3 length equals 16 residues. Germline CDR1 reads DFQATT; CDR2 reads SNEGSKA (reference sequence). As DNA, the CDR3 is TGCATTGCTAGAGTCCCGGGACTAGCGGGACTCTACGAGCAGTACTTC. Its translation: CIARVPGLAGLYEQYF.

On this clonotype: A read error may explain this, as a much larger clone is one base away. The chain combines TRBV4-3 with TRBJ2-7, with D tentatively TRBD2 (5 bases). CDR3 length: 17 residues. Germline V gene data show CDR1 as LGHNA and CDR2 as YSLEER. V was pared by 1 base and J by 3 bases, with 19 bases between. In DNA, the CDR3 is TGCGCCAGCAGCCAAGCGTCGGATACCGGCGGAGGCTACGAGCAGTACTTC. Encoded protein: CASSQASDTGGGYEQYF.

The chain combines TRBV4-1 with TRBJ2-1; D assignment may be TRBD1 or TRBD2 (6 bases each). V lost 1 base, J lost 3 bases, and 13 bases lay in between. Germline V gene lookup returns CDR1 MGHRA and CDR2 YSYEKL. The CDR3 has 16 residues. CDR3 bases: TGCGCCAGCAGCCAAGCTCTGGGGGGCAACTACAATGAGCAGTTCTTC. Translation gives CASSQALGGNYNEQFF.

V usage is TRBV10-2 and J usage is TRBJ2-1, with no clear D. V was trimmed by 1 base and J by 6 bases, leaving 10 bases between them. CDR1 WSHSY and CDR2 SAAADI come from the germline V gene. CDR3 size: 14 residues. The CDR3 DNA is TGCGCCAGCAGTGAGTTAGTCTTATTCAATGAGCAGTTCTTC. Amino acids: CASSELVLFNEQFF.

This clonotype showed up just a few times. The chain is built from TRBV5-1 and TRBJ2-7, with 7 bases identical to TRBD1. CDR1 SGHRS and CDR2 YFSETQ come from the germline V gene. This CDR3 spans 16 amino acids. V trimming: 2 bases; J trimming: 8 bases; junction bases outside the gene matches: 16. The CDR3 loop is CASSFPGGQEKGKQYF. The CDR3 DNA reads TGCGCCAGCAGCTTCCCCGGTGGACAGGAAAAAGGGAAGCAGTACTTC.

This clonotype was seen repeatedly, ten times or more. The chain recombines TRBV10-3 with TRBJ2-1; 9 nucleotides match TRBD1. Germline-derived CDR1 and CDR2 are ENHRY and SYGVKD. With 2 bases clipped from V and 9 bases from J, the junction kept 5 bases outside the gene matches. This CDR3 has 14 residues. The CDR3 DNA follows: TGTGCCATCAGTGAGGGGACAGGGTTGGGTGAGCAGTTCTTC. Its protein product is CAISEGTGLGEQFF.

The table lists this clonotype with a few counts. V is TRBV5-1 and J is TRBJ2-1; tentative D call: TRBD2 (6 bases). The V gene lost 0 bases and the J gene lost 9 bases, with 10 bases spanning the gap. This CDR3 contains 13 residues. Per germline, CDR1 SGHRS and CDR2 YFSETQ. In nucleotides, the CDR3 is TGCGCCAGCAGCTTGGCGGCGGGGAGTGAGCAGTTCTTC. This encodes CASSLAAGSEQFF. The full variable domain, rest sourced from reference TRBV5-1 and TRBJ2-1, is KAGVTQTPRYLIKTRGQQVTLSCSPISGHRSVSWYQQTPGQGLQFLFEYFSETQRNKGNFPGRFSGRQFSNSRSEMNVSTLELGDSALYLCASSLAAGSEQFFGPGTRLTVL.

This clonotype was recorded at least ten times. The rearrangement joins TRBV12-3 or TRBV12-4 to TRBJ2-7; the match to TRBD1 covers 9 bases. J was trimmed by 3 bases and V by 3 bases; bases with no gene match: 12. The CDR3 covers 17 residues. The DNA for the CDR3 is TGTGCCAGCAGTTTGCGGCAACAGGGGGCGTCAGGCTACGAGCAGTACTTC. This codes for CASSLRQQGASGYEQYF.

V and J are TRBV4-1 and TRBJ2-5; TRBD2 aligns across 7 bases. J lost 2 bases, V lost 4 bases, and 13 bases had no gene match. The CDR3 totals 17 residues. Germline V gene lookup returns CDR1 MGHRA and CDR2 YSYEKL. CDR3 sequence reads: CASSPRVSSGVQETQYF. In DNA form, the CDR3 reads TGCGCCAGCAGCCCCCGGGTCTCTAGCGGAGTGCAAGAGACCCAGTACTTC.

Comments on this clonotype: Sequence at one end of the junction differs from germline and may be a read error. The chain recombines TRBV24-1 with TRBJ2-7, with D perhaps matching TRBD1 or TRBD2 (5 bases each). The CDR3 has 15 amino acids. Germline loops: CDR1 KGHDR, CDR2 SFDVKD. CDR3 sequence reads: CAASDRDAGSYEQYF. Here the CDR3 DNA reads TGTGCCGCCAGTGACCGGGACGCAGGATCCTACGAGCAGTACTTC.

On this clonotype itself: A clone one base away is much larger, so this may be a read error. The CDR3 region is CASSCQESLGEQFF. The CDR3 coding sequence is TGTGCCAGCAGTTGTCAGGAATCCCTCGGTGAGCAGTTCTTC. The chain joins TRBV12-3 or TRBV12-4 to TRBJ2-1; D is unclear. V lost 4 bases, J lost 9 bases, and 16 bases lay in between. There are 14 residues in the CDR3.

This clonotype has only a few counts. The genes are TRBV7-2 and TRBJ2-1; 11 positions agree with TRBD2. CDR1 and CDR2 from the germline V gene are SGHTA and FQGNSA. V was pared by 1 base and J by 1 base, with 3 bases of the junction left unmatched. CDR3 length equals 17 residues. The DNA for the CDR3 is TGTGCCAGCAGCTTAGTCGGGACTAGCGGTTCCTACAATGAGCAGTTCTTC. Protein product: CASSLVGTSGSYNEQFF.

The chain has TRBV24-1 and TRBJ2-2; D tentatively reads TRBD1 or TRBD2 (6 bases each). The V end lost 3 bases, the J end lost 8 bases, and 9 bases lay between the germline ends. The CDR3 sequence is 13 residues long. The germline CDR1 and CDR2 sequences are KGHDR and SFDVKD. This CDR3 is CATSDGGLGELFF. DNA for the CDR3: TGTGCCACCAGTGATGGGGGGCTTGGGGAGCTGTTTTTT.

This chain joins TRBV29-1 and TRBJ2-3, with D perhaps TRBD2 (6 bases). CDR3 size: 13 residues. CDR1 SQVTM and CDR2 ANQGSEA come from the germline V gene. Trimming stripped 7 bases from V and 2 bases from J, with 13 bases between. The CDR3 coding sequence is TGCAGCGCCCTAGCGTACCCCACAGATACGCAGTATTTT. This gives the protein CSALAYPTDTQYF.

A few counts support this clonotype. The chain is built from TRBV5-1 and TRBJ2-1; 7 bases are shared with TRBD2. The CDR3 sequence is 14 residues long. Germline values: CDR1 SGHRS, CDR2 YFSETQ. V dropped 3 bases and J dropped 8; count of bases not matched to a gene: 8. This CDR3 reads CASSSQRGPDEQFF. Written as DNA, the CDR3 is TGCGCCAGCAGCTCCCAGCGGGGACCGGATGAGCAGTTCTTC.

Ten or more counts support this clonotype. The rearrangement links TRBV28 to TRBJ2-1; D not resolved. V lost 7 bases and J 5 bases, leaving 9 bases between the germline ends. The CDR3 sequence is 12 residues long. CDR1 and CDR2 from the germline V gene are MDHEN and SYDVKM. CDR3 in DNA: TGTGCCAGCACCGAGGCACACAATGAGCAGTTCTTC. Translating gives CASTEAHNEQFF.

This clonotype has more than one count but fewer than ten. V usage is TRBV20-1 and J usage is TRBJ1-2, with D perhaps TRBD1 (5 bases). V was cut by 6 bases and J by 6 bases, with 14 bases left in between. The CDR3 covers 12 residues. From germline, CDR1 is DFQATT and CDR2 SNEGSKA (reference sequence). In DNA form, the CDR3 reads TGCAGTGCCAGACGGGGGGATGATGGCTACACCTTC. Translated, it gives CSARRGDDGYTF.

A remark on this clonotype: With a much larger clone just one base away, this may be a read error. The V call is TRBV5-1, the J call TRBJ2-7; D not certain. This CDR3 is 16 amino acids long. With 4 bases removed from V and 7 bases from J, the gap between germline ends came to 24 bases. Germline assignment: CDR1 SGHRS and CDR2 YFSETQ. CDR3: CASSTDPERFYNEQYF. Here the CDR3 DNA reads TGCGCCAGCAGCACTGACCCCGAAAGATTTTACAATGAGCAGTACTTC.